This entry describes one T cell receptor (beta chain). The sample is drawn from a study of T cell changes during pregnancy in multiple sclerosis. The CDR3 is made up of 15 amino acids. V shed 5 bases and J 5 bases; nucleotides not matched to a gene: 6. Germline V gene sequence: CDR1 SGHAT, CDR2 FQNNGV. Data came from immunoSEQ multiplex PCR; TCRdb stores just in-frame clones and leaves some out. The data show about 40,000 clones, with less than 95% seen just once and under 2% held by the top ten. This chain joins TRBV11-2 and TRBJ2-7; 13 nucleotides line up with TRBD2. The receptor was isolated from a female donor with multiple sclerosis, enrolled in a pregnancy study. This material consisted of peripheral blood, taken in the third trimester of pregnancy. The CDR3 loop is CASSLLAGGPHEQYF. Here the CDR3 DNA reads TGTGCCAGCAGCCTACTAGCGGGAGGGCCCCACGAGCAGTACTTC. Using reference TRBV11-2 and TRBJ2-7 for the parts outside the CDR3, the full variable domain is EAGVAQSPRYKIIEKRQSVAFWCNPISGHATLYWYQQILGQGPKLLIQFQNNGVVDDSQLPKDRFSAERLKGVDSTLKIQPAKLEDSAVYLCASSLLAGGPHEQYFGPGTRLTVT.